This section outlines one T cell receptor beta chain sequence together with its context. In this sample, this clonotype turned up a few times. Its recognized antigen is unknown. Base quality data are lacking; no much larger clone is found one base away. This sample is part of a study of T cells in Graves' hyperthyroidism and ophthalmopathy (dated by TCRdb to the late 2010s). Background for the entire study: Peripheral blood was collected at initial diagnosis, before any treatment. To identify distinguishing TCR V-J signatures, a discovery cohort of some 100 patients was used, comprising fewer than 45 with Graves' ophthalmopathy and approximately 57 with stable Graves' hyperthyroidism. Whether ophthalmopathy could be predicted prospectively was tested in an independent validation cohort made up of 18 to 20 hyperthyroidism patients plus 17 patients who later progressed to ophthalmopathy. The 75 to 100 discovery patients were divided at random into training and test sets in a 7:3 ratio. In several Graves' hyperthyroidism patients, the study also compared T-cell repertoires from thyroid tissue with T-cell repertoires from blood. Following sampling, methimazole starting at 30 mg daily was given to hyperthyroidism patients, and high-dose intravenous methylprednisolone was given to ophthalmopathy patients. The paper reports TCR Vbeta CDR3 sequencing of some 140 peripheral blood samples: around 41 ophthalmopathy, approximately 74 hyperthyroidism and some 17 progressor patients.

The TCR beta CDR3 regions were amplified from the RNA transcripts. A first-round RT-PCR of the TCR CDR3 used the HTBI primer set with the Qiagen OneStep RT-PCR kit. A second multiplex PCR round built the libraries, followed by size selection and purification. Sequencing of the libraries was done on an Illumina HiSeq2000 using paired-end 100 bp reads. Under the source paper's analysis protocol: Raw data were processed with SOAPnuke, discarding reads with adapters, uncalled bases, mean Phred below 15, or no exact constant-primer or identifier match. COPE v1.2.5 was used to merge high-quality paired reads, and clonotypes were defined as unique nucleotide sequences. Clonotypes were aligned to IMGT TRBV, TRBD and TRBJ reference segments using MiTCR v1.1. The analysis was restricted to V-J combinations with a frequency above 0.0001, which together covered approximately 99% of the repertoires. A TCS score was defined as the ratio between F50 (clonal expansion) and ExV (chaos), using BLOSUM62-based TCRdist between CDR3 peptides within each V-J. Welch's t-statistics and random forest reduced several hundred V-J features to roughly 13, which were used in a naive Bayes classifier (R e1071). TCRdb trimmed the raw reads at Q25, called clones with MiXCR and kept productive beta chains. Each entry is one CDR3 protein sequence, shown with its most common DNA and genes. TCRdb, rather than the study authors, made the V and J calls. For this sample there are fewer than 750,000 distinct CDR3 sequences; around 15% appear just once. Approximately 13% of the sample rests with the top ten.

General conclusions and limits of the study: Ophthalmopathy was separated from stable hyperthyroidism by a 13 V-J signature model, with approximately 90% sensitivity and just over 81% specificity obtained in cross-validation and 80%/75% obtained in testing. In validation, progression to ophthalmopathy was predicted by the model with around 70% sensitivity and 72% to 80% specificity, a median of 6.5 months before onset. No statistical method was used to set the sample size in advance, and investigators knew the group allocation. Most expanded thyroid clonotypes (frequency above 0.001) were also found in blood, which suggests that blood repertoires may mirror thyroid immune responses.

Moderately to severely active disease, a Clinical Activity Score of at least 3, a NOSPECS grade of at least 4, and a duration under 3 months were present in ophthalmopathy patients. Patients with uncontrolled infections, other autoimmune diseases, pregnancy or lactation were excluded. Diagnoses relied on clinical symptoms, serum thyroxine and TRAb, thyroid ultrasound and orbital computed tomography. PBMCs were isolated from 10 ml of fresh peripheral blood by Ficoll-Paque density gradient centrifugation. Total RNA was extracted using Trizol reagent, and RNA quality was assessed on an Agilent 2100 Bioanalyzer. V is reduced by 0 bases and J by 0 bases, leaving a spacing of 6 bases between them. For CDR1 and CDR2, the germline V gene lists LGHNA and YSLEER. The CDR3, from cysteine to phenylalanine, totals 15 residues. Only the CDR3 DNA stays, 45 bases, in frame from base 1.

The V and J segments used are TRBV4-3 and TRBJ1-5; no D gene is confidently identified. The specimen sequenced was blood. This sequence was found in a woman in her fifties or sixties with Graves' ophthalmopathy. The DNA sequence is TGCGCCAGCAGCCAAGACGGCCATAGCAATCAGCCCCAGCATTTT. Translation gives CASSQDGHSNQPQHF.